This T cell receptor (beta chain) is from a study of T cell responses to AZD1222 COVID-19 vaccine. Notes on the study in general: Donors were chiefly white British, with a greater number of females, and clonal diversity was perhaps underestimated.

Comments on this clone: The target antigen is unknown.

V shed 7 bases and J shed 3 bases, with 10 bases lying between them. This CDR3 is 12 amino acids long. Here immunoSEQ multiplex PCR was the method, and the copy in TCRdb shows in-frame clones only, minus some. The sample carries around 180,000 clones, roughly nine tenths recorded once. Sample: peripheral blood, taken on day 0 of AZD1222 vaccination. The chain uses TRBV12-3 or TRBV12-4 and TRBJ2-7; the D is unclear. The receptor was derived from an adult in good health. The CDR3 DNA follows: TGTGCCAGCACGGGCAGACTCTACGAGCAGTACTTC. Protein product: CASTGRLYEQYF.